This T cell receptor (beta chain) is drawn from a study of shared clonotypes between healthy human individuals. The overall study: The plates for each donor numbered three CD4 naive, three CD4 memory, two CD8 naive and one CD8 memory.

This clone was observed once. V was pared by 4 bases and J by 7 bases, with 17 bases between. The length of the CDR3 is 15 residues. CDR1 is WNHNN, CDR2 SYGVQD, per germline (reference sequence). Repertoires were generated with immunoSEQ multiplex PCR, while TCRdb's copy carries only in-frame clones and drops some. The table lists about 1.5 million clones, around 97% of them singletons. This chain links TRBV10-1 with TRBJ2-1, with a weak D call TRBD1 (6 bases). The sample taken for sequencing was naive CD4+ T cells sorted from blood. As for subset: CD45RA+ positively selected. The sequence was obtained from a man aged 30 to 39 in good health. In nucleotides, the CDR3 is TGCGCCAGCAGTGTCACGGCCCAGGGGAATAATGAGCAGTTCTTC. It yields the protein CASSVTAQGNNEQFF.